This is a list of T cell receptor beta chains from one sample in a study of PD-L1 blockade in urothelial cancer. Repertoires were generated with immunoSEQ multiplex PCR, while TCRdb's copy carries only in-frame clones and drops some. This sample has more than 35,000 clones; more than 85% occur once, and the top ten carry approximately 11%. The source was PBMCs, collected around atezolizumab (anti-PD-L1) treatment. Receptors were obtained from a woman aged 60-75 years with urothelial cancer. Each CDR3 is given with its conserved first and last residue. The order of the fields is D gene, clone size, V gene, J gene, CDR3 DNA, CDR3 protein. The D gene is left open where the match is weak. A row's size may be missing; if present it is once, few, many or a size class.

NA	NA	TRBV9	TRBJ1-3	TGTGCCAGCAGCGCAGGTGGACTGCTAGGAGGAAACACCATATATTTT	CASSAGGLLGGNTIYF
NA	once	TRBV14	TRBJ1-2	TGTGCCAGCAGCTACCAGGGATCCTATGGCTACACCTTC	CASSYQGSYGYTF
TRBD1	once	TRBV9	TRBJ2-7	TGTGCCAGCAGCGCGGACAGGATTGCCTACGAGCAGTACTTC	CASSADRIAYEQYF
NA	NA	TRBV5-1	TRBJ1-4	TGCGCCAGCAGCTTGGGGCTGACTAATGAAAAACTGTTTTTT	CASSLGLTNEKLFF
TRBD2	once	TRBV11-2	TRBJ2-7	TGTGCCAGCAGCTTATCGGGGGGCTCCTACGAGCAGTACTTC	CASSLSGGSYEQYF
TRBD2	NA	TRBV14	TRBJ2-7	TGTGCCAGCAGCCAGGCGGCGGCGGGGGGTACCTACGAGCAGTACTTC	CASSQAAAGGTYEQYF
TRBD1	NA	TRBV18	TRBJ2-2	TGTGCCAGCTCACAGGGGGCCCCGAACACCGGGGAGCTGTTTTTT	CASSQGAPNTGELFF
NA	NA	TRBV11-2	TRBJ2-1	TGTGCCAGCAGCCCCAATCGTGGGCTAGCGAAGGATGAGCAGTTCTTC	CASSPNRGLAKDEQFF
TRBD1	once	TRBV5-4	TRBJ1-3	TGTGCCAGCAGCCTCGGGACAGGGGGAAACACCATATATTTT	CASSLGTGGNTIYF
TRBD2	once	TRBV10-3	TRBJ2-7	TGTGCCATCAACCCTAGCGGGATTTTCTCCTACGAGCAGTACTTC	CAINPSGIFSYEQYF
NA	NA	TRBV6-5	TRBJ2-3	TGTGCCAGCAGTTACCGATCGGGAGCCGCAGATACGCAGTATTTT	CASSYRSGAADTQYF
NA	NA	TRBV10-3	TRBJ2-7	TGTGCCATCAAATCGGGCGGGGACTCCTACGAGCAGTACTTC	CAIKSGGDSYEQYF
NA	once	TRBV28	TRBJ1-2	TGTGCCAGCAGTTTCGGGGGGGCGGATGGCTACACCTTC	CASSFGGADGYTF
TRBD1	NA	TRBV6-5	TRBJ1-4	TGTGCCTCTAGTTTAAGGACAGGAACAGGGGAACTGTTTTTT	CASSLRTGTGELFF
TRBD1	NA	TRBV19	TRBJ2-4	TGTGCCAGTAGTATAGATTCGCTGGGGGACAGGGATGACATTCAGTACTTC	CASSIDSLGDRDDIQYF
NA	NA	TRBV4-1	TRBJ1-1	TGCGCCAGCAGCCCGACCCTTCTAGCAGCGAACACTGAAGCTTTCTTT	CASSPTLLAANTEAFF
TRBD2	NA	TRBV29-1	TRBJ2-2	TGCAGCTTCAGCGGGAGGTCGAACACCGGGGAGCTGTTTTTT	CSFSGRSNTGELFF
NA	NA	TRBV10-1	TRBJ2-2	TGCGCCAGCAGTGCGGCAGGTTCTCTAGCTGCGATCACCGGGGAGCTGTTTTTT	CASSAAGSLAAITGELFF
NA	NA	TRBV14	TRBJ2-7	TGTGCCAGCAGCGAAACACGCGAGCAGTACTTC	CASSETREQYF
NA	NA	TRBV7-2	TRBJ1-5	TGTGCCAGCAGCATAGACAGTCATAGCAATCAGCCCCAGCATTTT	CASSIDSHSNQPQHF
TRBD1	NA	TRBV4-2	TRBJ1-6	TGTGCCAGCAGCCAAGAGATTATCCGGACAGGGGGGTCCTATAATTCACCCCTCCACTTT	CASSQEIIRTGGSYNSPLHF
TRBD2	NA	TRBV6-4	TRBJ2-7	TGTGCCAGCCAAAAGGGGACTAGCGGGAGGGCCTACGAGCAGTACTTC	CASQKGTSGRAYEQYF
TRBD1	NA	TRBV7-9	TRBJ1-5	TGTGCCAGCAGCTCGGGACAGGGGGCCCAGCCCCAGCATTTT	CASSSGQGAQPQHF
NA	once	TRBV5-1	TRBJ1-4	TGCGCCAGCAGCTTGGCAGGGAAACTGTTTTTT	CASSLAGKLFF
NA	NA	TRBV7-9	TRBJ2-7	TGTGCCAGCAGCTTAGGTGACTCTTACTACGAGCAGTACTTC	CASSLGDSYYEQYF
NA	NA	TRBV19	TRBJ1-2	TGTGCCAGTAGTGCCCCGACAGGAGATCATGGCTACACCTTC	CASSAPTGDHGYTF
NA	NA	TRBV2	TRBJ1-1	TGTGCCAGCAGTGTAAGGGGATGGCCTTTCTTT	CASSVRGWPFF
TRBD1	NA	TRBV5-4	TRBJ1-1	TGTGCCAGCAGCCCCCCGCGGAAGGGGGCCAACACTGAAGCTTTCTTT	CASSPPRKGANTEAFF
TRBD1	NA	TRBV29-1	TRBJ2-3	TGCAGCGTTGTGGAAGGGGGCGCGGCAGATACGCAGTATTTT	CSVVEGGAADTQYF
TRBD2	NA	TRBV7-3	TRBJ2-7	TGTGCCAGCAGCTCCACAACCCCCCGACTAGCCCCCCGTGGCGAGCAGTACTTC	CASSSTTPRLAPRGEQYF
NA	few	TRBV10-2	TRBJ1-2	TGCGCCAGCAGCCCACGGGAGGAAGGGCTCTATGGCTACACCTTC	CASSPREEGLYGYTF
NA	NA	TRBV7-9	TRBJ2-1	TGTGCCAGCAGCTTTGGGACTCCCCCCAAAGAGCAGTTCTTC	CASSFGTPPKEQFF
TRBD2	NA	TRBV28	TRBJ2-7	TGTGCCAGCAGTTCGCCATGGGGGACTAGCGTATACGAGCAGTACTTC	CASSSPWGTSVYEQYF
TRBD1	NA	TRBV10-3	TRBJ1-2	TGTGCCATCAGTGATGACAGGGGTGGCTACACCTTC	CAISDDRGGYTF
TRBD1	NA	TRBV18	TRBJ1-2	TGTGCCAGCTCACCCCTCGGGGGAACGGACAGGGGAGGCATCTATGGCTACACCTTC	CASSPLGGTDRGGIYGYTF
NA	NA	TRBV30	TRBJ1-2	TGTGCCTGGAGCGATGGGGAGGGCTATGGCTACACCTTC	CAWSDGEGYGYTF
NA	NA	TRBV7-9	TRBJ2-5	TGTGCCAGCAGCCAGGACTCACGGCAAGAGACCCAGTACTTC	CASSQDSRQETQYF
NA	NA	TRBV6-6	TRBJ2-7	TGTGCCAGCAGTTACAACTCATTGGGCCCCACTCACGAGCAGTACTTC	CASSYNSLGPTHEQYF
TRBD2	NA	TRBV10-3	TRBJ2-2	TGTGCCATCAGAACGACTAGCGGCAGGAACACCGGGGAGCTGTTTTTT	CAIRTTSGRNTGELFF
TRBD1	NA	TRBV13	TRBJ1-2	TGTGCCAGCAGCTCGAAGGACAGGGGCCTGTGGGGGGGCTACACCTTC	CASSSKDRGLWGGYTF
NA	NA	TRBV5-6	TRBJ1-3	TGTGCCAGCAGCTTGTTCGGGGGGGACCTCTCTGGAAACACCATATATTTT	CASSLFGGDLSGNTIYF
TRBD1	NA	TRBV19	TRBJ1-2	TGTGCCAGTAGTATCACAGGGGCGCAAGGCGGCTACACCTTC	CASSITGAQGGYTF
NA	NA	TRBV2	TRBJ1-1	TGTGCCAGCAGTGCAAGGGGATGGAACACTGAAGCTTTCTTT	CASSARGWNTEAFF
TRBD2	NA	TRBV14	TRBJ2-3	TGTGCCAGCAGCCAAGTTCCGACTAGCGGGAGATTACTATTGAGCACAGATACGCAGTATTTT	CASSQVPTSGRLLLSTDTQYF
NA	once	TRBV2	TRBJ1-2	TGTGCCAGCATAGCCGACAGCTATGGCTACACCTTC	CASIADSYGYTF
NA	NA	TRBV15	TRBJ2-2	TGTGCCACCAGTCCCGACGCGGGCATCGCGAACACCGGGGAGCTGTTTTTT	CATSPDAGIANTGELFF
NA	NA	TRBV9	TRBJ2-2	TGTGCCAGCAGCGTGACCGTGGAAACAGGAATCCCGAACACCGGGGAGCTGTTTTTT	CASSVTVETGIPNTGELFF
NA	NA	TRBV5-5	TRBJ1-3	TGTGCCAGCAGCTTGGGCGGAAGCTCTGGAAACACCATATATTTT	CASSLGGSSGNTIYF
TRBD2	once	TRBV28	TRBJ2-2	TGTGCCAGCTCACAAGCGGGGGCGAACACCGGGGAGCTGTTTTTT	CASSQAGANTGELFF
NA	NA	TRBV6-5	TRBJ2-1	TGTGCCAGCAGTTACCCCCTGGGCGATGAGCAGTTCTTC	CASSYPLGDEQFF
TRBD1	once	TRBV5-5	TRBJ1-1	TGTGCCAGCAGCAATTACAGGGGGCCGAGGGACACTGAAGCTTTCTTT	CASSNYRGPRDTEAFF
NA	few	TRBV2	TRBJ1-2	TGTGCCAGCAGTGTTCATCAGGGCTACACCTTC	CASSVHQGYTF